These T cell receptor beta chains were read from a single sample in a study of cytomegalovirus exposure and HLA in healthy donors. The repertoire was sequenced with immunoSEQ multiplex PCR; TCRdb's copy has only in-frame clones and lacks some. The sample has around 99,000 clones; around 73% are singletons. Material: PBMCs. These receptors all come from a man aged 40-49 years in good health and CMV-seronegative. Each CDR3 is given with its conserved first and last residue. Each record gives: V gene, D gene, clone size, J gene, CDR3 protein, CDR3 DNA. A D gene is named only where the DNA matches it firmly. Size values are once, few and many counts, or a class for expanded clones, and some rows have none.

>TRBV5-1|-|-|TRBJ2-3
CASSLEVADTQYF
TGCGCCAGCAGCTTGGAAGTAGCCGATACGCAGTATTTT
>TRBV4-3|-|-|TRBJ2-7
CASSLLPGTGPYEQYF
TGCGCCAGCAGCTTACTACCCGGGACTGGCCCCTACGAGCAGTACTTC
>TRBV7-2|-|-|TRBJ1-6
CASSLAGGSHPSLHF
TGTGCCAGCAGCTTAGCAGGCGGGTCCCATCCATCCCTCCACTTT
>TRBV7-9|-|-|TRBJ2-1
CASSPLRLYNEQFF
TGTGCCAGCAGCCCCCTTCGACTCTACAATGAGCAGTTCTTC
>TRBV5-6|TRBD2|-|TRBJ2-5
CASSVSGGRRETQYF
TGTGCCAGCAGCGTGAGCGGGGGGCGACGGGAGACCCAGTACTTC
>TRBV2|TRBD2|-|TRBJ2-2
CASNGAGGRTGELFF
TGTGCCAGCAATGGGGCGGGGGGAAGAACCGGGGAGCTGTTTTTT
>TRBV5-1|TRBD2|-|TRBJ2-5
CASSLGSSGLETQYF
TGCGCCAGCAGCTTGGGATCTAGCGGTCTAGAGACCCAGTACTTC
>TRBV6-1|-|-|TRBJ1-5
CASSEGWQNNQPQHF
TGTGCCAGCAGTGAAGGTTGGCAGAACAATCAGCCCCAGCATTTT
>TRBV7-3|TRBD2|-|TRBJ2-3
CASSLRVGSGGAEDTQYF
TGTGCCAGCAGCTTACGGGTGGGTAGCGGGGGGGCTGAAGATACGCAGTATTTT
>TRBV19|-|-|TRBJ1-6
CASSPVRGDSPLHF
TGTGCCAGTAGCCCCGTAAGGGGTGATTCACCCCTCCACTTT
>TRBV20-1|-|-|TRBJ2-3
CSAESTDTQYF
TGCAGTGCTGAGAGCACAGATACGCAGTATTTT
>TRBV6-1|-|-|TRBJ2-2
CASKYGDGELFF
TGTGCCAGTAAATACGGGGACGGGGAGCTGTTTTTT
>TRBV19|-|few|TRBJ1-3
CASSILRSTSSGNTIYF
TGTGCCAGTAGTATTCTGAGGAGCACAAGCTCTGGAAACACCATATATTTT
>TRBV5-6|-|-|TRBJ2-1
CASSYASGGEQFF
TGTGCCAGCAGTTATGCCTCGGGGGGCGAGCAGTTCTTC
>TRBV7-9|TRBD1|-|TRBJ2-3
CASSSTGRDTQYF
TGTGCCAGCAGCTCGACAGGGCGAGATACGCAGTATTTT
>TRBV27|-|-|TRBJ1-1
CASSFVGTKAEAFF
TGTGCCAGCAGTTTTGTGGGGACAAAGGCTGAAGCTTTCTTT
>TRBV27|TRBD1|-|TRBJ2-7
CASSFGSLQGTYEQYF
TGTGCCAGCAGTTTCGGAAGTCTACAGGGGACCTACGAGCAGTACTTC
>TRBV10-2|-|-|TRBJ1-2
CASSAGGLYGYTF
TGCGCCAGCAGTGCGGGGGGGCTCTATGGCTACACCTTC
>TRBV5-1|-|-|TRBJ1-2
CASSPPRDGSGYTF
TGCGCCAGCAGCCCCCCCCGGGATGGCTCTGGCTACACCTTC
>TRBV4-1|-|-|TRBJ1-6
CASSPTGINSPLHF
TGCGCCAGCAGCCCGACAGGCATCAATTCACCCCTCCACTTT
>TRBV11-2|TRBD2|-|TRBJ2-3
CASSYGTSGGPWTDTQYF
TGTGCCAGCAGCTACGGGACTAGCGGGGGGCCGTGGACAGATACGCAGTATTTT
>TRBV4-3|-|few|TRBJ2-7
CASSQVTGTTYEQYF
TGCGCCAGCAGCCAAGTGACAGGAACTACCTACGAGCAGTACTTC
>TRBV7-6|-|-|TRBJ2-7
CASSLGLFYEQYF
TGTGCCAGCAGCTTAGGGCTCTTCTACGAGCAGTACTTC
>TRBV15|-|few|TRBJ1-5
CATSREVGPHQPQHF
TGTGCCACCAGCAGAGAGGTTGGCCCTCATCAGCCCCAGCATTTT
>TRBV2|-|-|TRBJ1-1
CASSVGGENTEAFF
TGTGCCAGCAGTGTGGGGGGAGAGAACACTGAAGCTTTCTTT
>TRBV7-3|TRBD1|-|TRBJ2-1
CASSLGQGTYNEQFF
TGTGCCAGCAGCCTGGGACAGGGGACTTACAATGAGCAGTTCTTC
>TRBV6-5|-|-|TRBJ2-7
CASSYSLPSSYEQYF
TGTGCCAGCAGTTACTCGTTGCCCAGCTCCTACGAGCAGTACTTC
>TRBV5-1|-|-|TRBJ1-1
CASSLGAGPHTEAFF
TGCGCCAGCAGCTTGGGGGCAGGGCCCCACACTGAAGCTTTCTTT
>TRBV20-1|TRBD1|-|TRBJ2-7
CSARARDRYF
TGCAGTGCTAGAGCCCGGGACAGGTACTTC
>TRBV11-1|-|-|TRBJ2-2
CASSLGGRAGVLTGELFF
TGTGCCAGCAGCTTAGGAGGCCGGGCAGGGGTTCTCACCGGGGAGCTGTTTTTT
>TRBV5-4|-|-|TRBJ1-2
CASSPPTGTNYGYTF
TGTGCCAGCAGTCCCCCTACAGGGACAAACTATGGCTACACCTTC
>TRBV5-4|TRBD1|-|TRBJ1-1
CASSFLDRGGTEAFF
TGTGCCAGCAGCTTCCTAGACAGGGGTGGAACTGAAGCTTTCTTT
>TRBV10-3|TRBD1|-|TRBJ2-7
CAISGTGRGGEQYF
TGTGCCATCAGCGGGACAGGGAGAGGCGGCGAGCAGTACTTC
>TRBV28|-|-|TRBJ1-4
CASSFLRPPNGKLFF
TGTGCCAGCAGTTTCCTGAGGCCACCGAACGGAAAACTGTTTTTT
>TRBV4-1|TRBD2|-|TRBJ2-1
CASSQFALASSYNEQFF
TGCGCCAGCAGCCAATTTGCACTAGCGAGCTCCTACAATGAGCAGTTCTTC
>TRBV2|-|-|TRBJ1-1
CASSEMAPEAFF
TGTGCCAGCAGTGAAATGGCACCCGAAGCTTTCTTT
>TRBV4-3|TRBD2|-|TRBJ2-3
CASSQEKGRGGSGTQYF
TGCGCCAGCAGCCAAGAAAAGGGGCGGGGGGGATCTGGTACGCAGTATTTT
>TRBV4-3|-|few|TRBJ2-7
CASSQGTPDEQYF
TGCGCCAGCAGCCAAGGGACTCCCGACGAGCAGTACTTC
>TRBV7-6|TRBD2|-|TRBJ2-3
CASSQGLAGTDTQYF
TGTGCCAGCAGCCAGGGACTAGCGGGCACAGATACGCAGTATTTT
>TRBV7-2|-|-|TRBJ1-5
CASSTRTVSNQPQHF
TGTGCCAGCAGCACTAGGACAGTTAGCAATCAGCCCCAGCATTTT
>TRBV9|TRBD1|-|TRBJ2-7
CASSPSDRRPYEQYF
TGTGCCAGCAGCCCATCGGACAGGAGACCCTACGAGCAGTACTTC
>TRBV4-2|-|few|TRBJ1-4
CASSHRSTGDEKLFF
TGTGCCAGCAGCCATCGCTCTACAGGCGACGAAAAACTGTTTTTT
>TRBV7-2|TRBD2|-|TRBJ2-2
CASSPRTSGGTGELFF
TGTGCCAGCAGCCCTCGGACTAGCGGAGGCACCGGGGAGCTGTTTTTT
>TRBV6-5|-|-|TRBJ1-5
CASRQGSGSNQPQHF
TGTGCCAGCAGGCAGGGCAGTGGAAGCAATCAGCCCCAGCATTTT